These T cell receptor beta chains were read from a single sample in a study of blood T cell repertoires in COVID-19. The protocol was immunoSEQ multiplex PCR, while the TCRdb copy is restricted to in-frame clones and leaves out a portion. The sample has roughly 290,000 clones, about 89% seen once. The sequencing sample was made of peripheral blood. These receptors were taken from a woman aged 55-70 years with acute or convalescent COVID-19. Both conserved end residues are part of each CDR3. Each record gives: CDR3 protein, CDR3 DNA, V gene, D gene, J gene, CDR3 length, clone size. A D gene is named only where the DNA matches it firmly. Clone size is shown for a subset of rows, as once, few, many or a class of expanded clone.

CASSPQTYREGTYEQYF TGTGCCAGCAGTCCCCAAACGTACAGGGAAGGCACCTACGAGCAGTACTTC TRBV7-3 NA TRBJ2-7 17 NA
CASRETGWYDEKLFF TGTGCCAGCAGGGAGACAGGGTGGTATGATGAAAAACTGTTTTTT TRBV3-1/TRBV3-2 TRBD1 TRBJ1-4 15 NA
CASSSGGFVFSGANVLTF TGTGCCAGCAGCTCGGGGGGTTTTGTGTTCTCTGGGGCCAACGTCCTGACTTTC TRBV5-4 TRBD2 TRBJ2-6 18 NA
CASTPGGANTGELFF TGTGCCAGCACCCCTGGGGGGGCAAACACCGGGGAGCTGTTTTTT TRBV27 NA TRBJ2-2 15 NA
CASSETGGGINEQFF TGCGCCAGCAGCGAGACAGGGGGAGGGATCAATGAGCAGTTCTTC TRBV5-1 TRBD1 TRBJ2-1 15 NA
CASSRQGANTEAFF TGTGCCAGCAGTAGACAGGGGGCCAACACTGAAGCTTTCTTT TRBV6-5 TRBD1 TRBJ1-1 14 NA
CASTVDRVAYGYTF TGCGCCAGCACCGTGGACAGGGTGGCTTATGGCTACACCTTC TRBV5-1 TRBD1 TRBJ1-2 14 once
CASFWTSDRYEQYF TGTGCCAGCTTTTGGACTAGCGACCGCTACGAGCAGTACTTC TRBV2 TRBD2 TRBJ2-7 14 NA
CASSQDRVSGEETQYF TGTGCCAGCAGCCAAGATAGGGTTAGCGGGGAAGAGACCCAGTACTTC TRBV3-1/TRBV3-2 TRBD2 TRBJ2-5 16 NA
CASSLRQGGYEQYF TGTGCCAGCAGCCTACGACAGGGCGGCTACGAGCAGTACTTC TRBV4-2 TRBD1 TRBJ2-7 14 NA
CSAPAGAEAFF TGCAGTGCCCCCGCGGGCGCTGAAGCTTTCTTT TRBV20-1 NA TRBJ1-1 11 NA
CASSPQGVRTEAFF TGTGCCAGCAGCCCTCAGGGGGTAAGAACTGAAGCTTTCTTT TRBV9 TRBD1 TRBJ1-1 14 NA
CASSPDRDNSPLHF TGTGCCAGCAGTCCGGACAGGGATAATTCACCCCTCCACTTT TRBV6-2/TRBV6-3 TRBD1 TRBJ1-6 14 NA
CASSQGRTGLSYGYTF TGCGCCAGCAGCCAAGGAAGGACAGGTCTGAGCTATGGCTACACCTTC TRBV4-3 TRBD1 TRBJ1-2 16 NA